The sequence of this T cell receptor (beta chain) was determined in a study of post-analysis software for immune sequencing data. Study details: Relapsing-remitting, secondary progressive and progressive-relapsing forms made up the multiple sclerosis disease courses.

The CDR3 has 16 residues. After removal of 3 bases from V and 5 bases from J, the junction contained 9 bases not matched to a gene. In germline, CDR1 is SGHRS, CDR2 YFSETQ. Incorporated into the TCR beta cDNA libraries were unique molecular identifiers, which served to reduce PCR and sequencing biases. Each batch of roughly 0.9 to 11 million T cells produced 450,000 to 500,000 cDNA molecules. MiXCR was run by TCRdb on the PCR reads, yielding one entry per CDR3 protein. The sample yields under 900,000 distinct CDR3 sequences, about 50% seen once. Broader study findings: In multiple sclerosis, normalized Chao1 diversity was significantly below that of controls. About five TRBV segments, including TRBV5-6, TRBV5-1 and TRBV20-1, were more frequent in patients than controls.

This clonotype showed up just once. The target antigen is unknown. The gene calls are TRBV5-1 and TRBJ2-1, with 9 bases lining up with TRBD2. Input material: blood. The receptor was derived from a girl under 18 with multiple sclerosis. DNA of the CDR3: TGCGCCAGCAGCTGGCGTAGCGGGAGCGTCCACAATGAGCAGTTCTTC. Its translation is CASSWRSGSVHNEQFF. Looking up the rest from reference TRBV5-1 and TRBJ2-1 gives the full variable domain: KAGVTQTPRYLIKTRGQQVTLSCSPISGHRSVSWYQQTPGQGLQFLFEYFSETQRNKGNFPGRFSGRQFSNSRSEMNVSTLELGDSALYLCASSWRSGSVHNEQFFGPGTRLTVL.